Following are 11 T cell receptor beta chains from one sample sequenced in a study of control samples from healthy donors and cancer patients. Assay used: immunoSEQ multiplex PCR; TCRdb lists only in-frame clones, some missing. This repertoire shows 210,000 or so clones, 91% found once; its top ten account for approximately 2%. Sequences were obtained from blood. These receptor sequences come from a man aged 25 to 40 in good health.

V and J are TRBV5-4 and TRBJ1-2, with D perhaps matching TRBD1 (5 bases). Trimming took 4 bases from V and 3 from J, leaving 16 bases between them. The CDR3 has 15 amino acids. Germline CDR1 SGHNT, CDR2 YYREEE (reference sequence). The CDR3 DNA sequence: TGTGCCAGCAGCCCGGAGGAGGGGAGGGACTATGGCTACACCTTC. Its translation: CASSPEEGRDYGYTF.

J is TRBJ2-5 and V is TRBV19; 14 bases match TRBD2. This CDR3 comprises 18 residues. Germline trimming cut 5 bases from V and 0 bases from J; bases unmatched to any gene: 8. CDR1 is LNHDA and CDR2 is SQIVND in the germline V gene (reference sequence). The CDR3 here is CASSLGLAGGLNQETQYF. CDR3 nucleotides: TGTGCCAGTAGTCTCGGACTAGCGGGGGGCTTGAACCAAGAGACCCAGTACTTC.

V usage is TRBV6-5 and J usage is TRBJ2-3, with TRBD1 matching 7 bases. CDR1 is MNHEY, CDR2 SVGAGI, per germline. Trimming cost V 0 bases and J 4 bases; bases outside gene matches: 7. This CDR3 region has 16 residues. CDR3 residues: CASSYSRQGGADTQYF. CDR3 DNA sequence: TGTGCCAGCAGTTACTCGAGACAGGGTGGCGCAGATACGCAGTATTTT.

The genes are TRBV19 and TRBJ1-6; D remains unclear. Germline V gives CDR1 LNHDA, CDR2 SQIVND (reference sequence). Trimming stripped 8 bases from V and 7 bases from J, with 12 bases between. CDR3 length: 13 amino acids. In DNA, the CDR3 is TGTGCCAGTGTGGACGAGGCGAATTCACCCCTCCACTTT. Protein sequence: CASVDEANSPLHF.

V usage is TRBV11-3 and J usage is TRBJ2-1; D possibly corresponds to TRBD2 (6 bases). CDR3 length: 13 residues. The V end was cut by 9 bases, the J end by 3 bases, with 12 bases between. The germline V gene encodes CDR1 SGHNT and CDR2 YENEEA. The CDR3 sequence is CASSWGDYNEQFF. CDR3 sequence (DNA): TGTGCCAGTTCCTGGGGGGACTACAATGAGCAGTTCTTC.

The CDR3 nucleotides read TGTGCCAGCAGTTTTGCCGGGACAGGGGGCGAAAATGAGCAGTTCTTC. Its translation is CASSFAGTGGENEQFF. This chain connects TRBV6-5 to TRBJ2-1; the match to TRBD1 covers 12 bases. Germline V gene data show CDR1 as MNHEY and CDR2 as SVGAGI. This CDR3 has 16 residues. Trimming at V came to 4 bases and at J to 7 bases, leaving 8 bases not matched to a gene.

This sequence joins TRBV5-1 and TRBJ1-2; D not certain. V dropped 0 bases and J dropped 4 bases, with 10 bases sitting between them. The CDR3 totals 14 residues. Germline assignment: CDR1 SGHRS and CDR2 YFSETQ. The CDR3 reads CASSLDRAGYGYTF. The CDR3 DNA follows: TGCGCCAGCAGCTTGGATCGGGCTGGCTATGGCTACACCTTC. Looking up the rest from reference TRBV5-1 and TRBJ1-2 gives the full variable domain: KAGVTQTPRYLIKTRGQQVTLSCSPISGHRSVSWYQQTPGQGLQFLFEYFSETQRNKGNFPGRFSGRQFSNSRSEMNVSTLELGDSALYLCASSLDRAGYGYTFGSGTRLTVV.

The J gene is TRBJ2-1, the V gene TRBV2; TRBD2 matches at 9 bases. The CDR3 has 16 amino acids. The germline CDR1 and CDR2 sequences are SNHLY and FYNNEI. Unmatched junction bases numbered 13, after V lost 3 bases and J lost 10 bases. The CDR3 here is CASSEGVGGGAGEQFF. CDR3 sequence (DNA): TGTGCCAGCAGTGAGGGCGTTGGCGGGGGGGCCGGAGAGCAGTTCTTC.

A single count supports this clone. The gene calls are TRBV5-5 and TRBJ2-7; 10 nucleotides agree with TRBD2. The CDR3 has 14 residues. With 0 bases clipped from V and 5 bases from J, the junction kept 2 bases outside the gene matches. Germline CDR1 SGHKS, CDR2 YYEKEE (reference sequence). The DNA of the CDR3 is TGTGCCAGCAGCTTGGACCTAGCGGGGGACGAGCAGTACTTC. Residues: CASSLDLAGDEQYF.

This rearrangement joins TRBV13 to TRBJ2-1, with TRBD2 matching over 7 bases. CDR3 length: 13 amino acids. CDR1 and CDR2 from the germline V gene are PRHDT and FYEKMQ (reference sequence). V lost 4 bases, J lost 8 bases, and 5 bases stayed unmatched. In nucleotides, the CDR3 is TGTGCCAGCAGCTCGCGACTAGCCTATGAGCAGTTCTTC. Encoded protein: CASSSRLAYEQFF.

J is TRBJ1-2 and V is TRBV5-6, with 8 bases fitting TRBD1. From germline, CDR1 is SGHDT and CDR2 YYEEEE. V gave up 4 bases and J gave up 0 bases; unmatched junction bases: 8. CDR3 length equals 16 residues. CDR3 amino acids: CASSSSTGAANYGYTF. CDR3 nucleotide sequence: TGTGCCAGCAGCAGTTCGACAGGGGCAGCTAACTATGGCTACACCTTC.